This TCR beta chain is drawn from a study of regulatory T cells in long-lasting Graves disease. Study-wide points: Patients with persistent Graves' had lower TCR diversity than newly diagnosed patients.

This clonotype came up many times. As yet, its antigen is unknown. V lost 5 bases, J lost 4 bases, and 12 bases stayed unmatched. Germline V gene lookup returns CDR1 SNHLY and CDR2 FYNNEI. The CDR3 length is 17 residues. The time point here: persistent/refractory GD, antithyroid drugs over 5 years with positive TRAb. The authors made the TCR library using RNA they extracted from PBMCs. Libraries of TCR beta came from iRepertoire HTBI primers plus Arm-PCR of CDR3 regions. TCRdb re-derived calls from the multiplex PCR reads in MiXCR, one entry per CDR3 protein. The sample has a few hundred thousand distinct CDR3 sequences, 23% seen once.

The V call is TRBV2, the J call TRBJ2-5, with 11 bases identical to TRBD2. Sequenced material: peripheral blood mononuclear cells (PBMCs), taken when the disease was refractory, from a patient treated with antithyroid drugs. The source of this sequence is a female donor with Graves disease. The CDR3 loop reads CASSLTSGRGPGETQYF. DNA for the CDR3: TGTGCCAGCAGTCTAACTAGCGGGAGAGGGCCTGGAGAGACCCAGTACTTC.